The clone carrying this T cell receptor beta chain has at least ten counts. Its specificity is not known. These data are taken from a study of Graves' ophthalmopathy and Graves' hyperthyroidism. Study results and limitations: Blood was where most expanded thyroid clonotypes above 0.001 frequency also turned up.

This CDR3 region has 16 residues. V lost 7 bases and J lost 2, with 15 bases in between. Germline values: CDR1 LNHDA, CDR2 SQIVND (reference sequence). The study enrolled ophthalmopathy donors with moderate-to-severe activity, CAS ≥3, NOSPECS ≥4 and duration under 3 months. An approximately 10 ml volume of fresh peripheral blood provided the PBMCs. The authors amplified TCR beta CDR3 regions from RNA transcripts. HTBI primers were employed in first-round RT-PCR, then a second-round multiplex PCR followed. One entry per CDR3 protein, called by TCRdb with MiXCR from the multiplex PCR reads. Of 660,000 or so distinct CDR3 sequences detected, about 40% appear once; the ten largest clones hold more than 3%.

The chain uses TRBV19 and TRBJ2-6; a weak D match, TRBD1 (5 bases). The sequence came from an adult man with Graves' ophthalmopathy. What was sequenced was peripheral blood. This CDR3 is CASTHQGIAGANVLTF. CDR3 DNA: TGTGCCAGTACCCACCAGGGTATCGCTGGGGCCAACGTCCTGACTTTC.